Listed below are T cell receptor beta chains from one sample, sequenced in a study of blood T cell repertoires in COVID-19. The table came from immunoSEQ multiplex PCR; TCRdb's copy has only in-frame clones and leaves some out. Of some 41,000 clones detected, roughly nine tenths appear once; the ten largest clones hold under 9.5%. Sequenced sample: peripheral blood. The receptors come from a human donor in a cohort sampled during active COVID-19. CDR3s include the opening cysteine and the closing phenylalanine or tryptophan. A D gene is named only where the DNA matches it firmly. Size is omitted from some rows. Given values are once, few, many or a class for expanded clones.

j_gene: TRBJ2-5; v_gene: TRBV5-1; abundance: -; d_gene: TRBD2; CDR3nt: TGCGCCAGCAGCGTCCTACTAGCGGGGGTCCCCGAGACCCAGTACTTC; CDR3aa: CASSVLLAGVPETQYF
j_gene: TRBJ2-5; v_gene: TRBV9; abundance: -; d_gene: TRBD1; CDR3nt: TGTGCCAGCAGCCAGGGACAGGGTAGGCAAGAGACCCAGTACTTC; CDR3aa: CASSQGQGRQETQYF
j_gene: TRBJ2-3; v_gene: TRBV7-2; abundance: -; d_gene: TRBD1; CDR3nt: TGTGCCAGCCGCAGGTTAAGGACAGGGGACCCTAGCACAGATACGCAGTATTTT; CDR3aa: CASRRLRTGDPSTDTQYF
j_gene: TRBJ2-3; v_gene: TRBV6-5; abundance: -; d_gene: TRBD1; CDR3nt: TGTGCCAGCAGGCCGGGACAGATCACAGATACGCAGTATTTT; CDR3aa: CASRPGQITDTQYF
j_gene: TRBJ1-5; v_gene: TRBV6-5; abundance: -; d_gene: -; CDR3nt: TGTGCCAGCAGTACAAGCAGGGTGAATTCACAGCCCCAGCATTTT; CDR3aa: CASSTSRVNSQPQHF
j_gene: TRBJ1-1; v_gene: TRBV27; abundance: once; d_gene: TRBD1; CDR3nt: TGTGCCAGCAGTTCTCCCGGGACAGCAAACACTGAAGCTTTCTTT; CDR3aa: CASSSPGTANTEAFF
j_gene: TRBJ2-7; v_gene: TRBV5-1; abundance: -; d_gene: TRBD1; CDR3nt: TGCGCCAGCAGTAAGGACAGGAGTGGGGAGCAGTACTTC; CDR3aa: CASSKDRSGEQYF
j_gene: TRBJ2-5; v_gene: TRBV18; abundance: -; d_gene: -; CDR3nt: TGTGCCAGCTCACCACGTCAGCGAGAGACCCAGTACTTC; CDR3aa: CASSPRQRETQYF
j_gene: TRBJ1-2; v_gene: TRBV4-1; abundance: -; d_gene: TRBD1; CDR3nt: TGCGCCAGCAGCCAACCTAGACAGGGAGGCGACTATGGCTACACCTTC; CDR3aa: CASSQPRQGGDYGYTF
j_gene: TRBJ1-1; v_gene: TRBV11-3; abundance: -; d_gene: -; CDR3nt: TGTGCCAGCAGCCCGACGGGGGGAGAGGACACTGAAGCTTTCTTT; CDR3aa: CASSPTGGEDTEAFF
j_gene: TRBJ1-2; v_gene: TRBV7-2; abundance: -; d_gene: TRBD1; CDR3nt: TGTGCCAGCAGCGAATTGGGACAGGGGTTGAACTATGGCTACACCTTC; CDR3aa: CASSELGQGLNYGYTF
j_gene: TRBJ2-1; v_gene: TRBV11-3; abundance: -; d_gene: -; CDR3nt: TGTGCCAGCAGCTTAGGGTCGGAGGGGTCTGAGCAGTTCTTC; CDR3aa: CASSLGSEGSEQFF
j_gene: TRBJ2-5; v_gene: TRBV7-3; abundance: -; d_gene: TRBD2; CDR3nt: TGTGCCAGCAGCCAACTAGCGGGGGGCATGGAGACCCAGTACTTC; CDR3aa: CASSQLAGGMETQYF
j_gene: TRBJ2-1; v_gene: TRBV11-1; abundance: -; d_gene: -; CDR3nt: TGTGCCAGCAGCCCCCAACTAGGGAATGAGCAGTTCTTC; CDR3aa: CASSPQLGNEQFF
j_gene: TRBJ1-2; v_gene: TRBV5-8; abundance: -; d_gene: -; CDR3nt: TGTGCCAGCAGTAAAAAACAGGGCGACGGCTACACCTTC; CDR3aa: CASSKKQGDGYTF
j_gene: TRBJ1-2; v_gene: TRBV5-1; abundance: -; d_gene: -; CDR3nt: TGCGCCAGCAGCTTGGTCGCGGGGGCAGACTATGGCTACACCTTC; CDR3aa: CASSLVAGADYGYTF
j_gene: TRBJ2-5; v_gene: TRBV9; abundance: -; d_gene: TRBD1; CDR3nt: TGTGCCAGCAGCGTAGAGGACAGGCGGATTGAGACCCAGTACTTC; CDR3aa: CASSVEDRRIETQYF
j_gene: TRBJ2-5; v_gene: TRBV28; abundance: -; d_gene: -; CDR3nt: TGTGCCAGCAGTCAGGAGAGGGCGGGGTGGGAGACCCAGTACTTC; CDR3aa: CASSQERAGWETQYF
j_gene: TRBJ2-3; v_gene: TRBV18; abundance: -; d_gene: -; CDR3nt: TGTGCCAGCTCAGATCTACAGGGTGATACGCAGTATTTT; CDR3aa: CASSDLQGDTQYF
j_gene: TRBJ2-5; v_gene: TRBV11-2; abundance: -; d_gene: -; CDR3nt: TGTGCCAGCAGCGCGGGACTTCAAGAGACCCAGTACTTC; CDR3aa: CASSAGLQETQYF
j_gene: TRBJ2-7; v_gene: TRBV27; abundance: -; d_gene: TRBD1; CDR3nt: TGTGCCAGCAGTTTAACAGGGGACGAGCAGTACTTC; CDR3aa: CASSLTGDEQYF
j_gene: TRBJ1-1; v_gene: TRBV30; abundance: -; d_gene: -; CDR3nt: TGTGCCTGCCGTGGGGAGGGCGCGAACACTGAAGCTTTCTTT; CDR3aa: CACRGEGANTEAFF
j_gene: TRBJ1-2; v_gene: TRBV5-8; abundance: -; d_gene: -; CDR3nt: TGTGCCAGCAGCTTGGGGATAGGGGCTAAAGCTCCTTATGGCTACACCTTC; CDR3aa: CASSLGIGAKAPYGYTF
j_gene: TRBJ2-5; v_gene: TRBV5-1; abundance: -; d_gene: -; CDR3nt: TGCGCCAGCAGCTGGACAGAAAGAAAAGAGACCCAGTACTTC; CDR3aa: CASSWTERKETQYF
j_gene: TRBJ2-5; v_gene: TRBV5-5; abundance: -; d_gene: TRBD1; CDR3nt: TGTGCCAGCAGCGCTCGGGACAGGCGGACGTCAGAGACCCAGTACTTC; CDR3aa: CASSARDRRTSETQYF
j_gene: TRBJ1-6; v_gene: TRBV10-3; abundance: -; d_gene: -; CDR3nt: TGTGCCATCAGGATATCAGGGGATAATTCACCCCTCCACTTT; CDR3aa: CAIRISGDNSPLHF
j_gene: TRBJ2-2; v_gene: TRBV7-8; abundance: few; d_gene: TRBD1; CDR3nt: TGTGCCAGCAGCGCGGAAACAGGGGGAGATACCGGGGAGCTGTTTTTT; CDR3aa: CASSAETGGDTGELFF
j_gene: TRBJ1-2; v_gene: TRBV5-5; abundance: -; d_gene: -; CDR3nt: TGTGCCAGCAGCTTGGACCCAAGAGGTGGCTACACCTTC; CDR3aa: CASSLDPRGGYTF
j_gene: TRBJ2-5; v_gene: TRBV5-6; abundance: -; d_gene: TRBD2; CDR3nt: TGTGCCAGCAGCTTAATCCAGCGGGGCGAGGGAGAGACCCAGTACTTC; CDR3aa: CASSLIQRGEGETQYF
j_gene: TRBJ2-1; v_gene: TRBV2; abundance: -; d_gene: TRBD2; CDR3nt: TGTGCCAGCAACGCTGGCGGGGGGCGGGGTGAGCAGTTCTTC; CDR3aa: CASNAGGGRGEQFF
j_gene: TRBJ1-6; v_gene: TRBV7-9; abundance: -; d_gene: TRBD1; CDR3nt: TGTGCCAGCAGCTTAACAGGGGAGCGTTCACCCCTCCACTTT; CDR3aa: CASSLTGERSPLHF
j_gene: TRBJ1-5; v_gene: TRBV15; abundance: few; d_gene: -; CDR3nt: TGTGCCACCAGCAGAGAACAGGCTAATGTGGGTCAGCCCCAGCATTTT; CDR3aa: CATSREQANVGQPQHF
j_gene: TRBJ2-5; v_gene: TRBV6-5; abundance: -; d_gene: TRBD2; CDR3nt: TGTGCCAGCACTCGGACGACTAGCTTGGAGACCCAGTACTTC; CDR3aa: CASTRTTSLETQYF
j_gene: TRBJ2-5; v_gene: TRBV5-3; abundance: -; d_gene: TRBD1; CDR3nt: TGTGCCAGAAGCGAAACTCCGATAGACAGGGTTGAGACCCAGTACTTC; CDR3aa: CARSETPIDRVETQYF
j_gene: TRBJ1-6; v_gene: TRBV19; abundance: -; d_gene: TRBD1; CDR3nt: TGTGCCAGTAGTATTGTAGGGACAGGCGGTTCACCCCTCCACTTT; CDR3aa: CASSIVGTGGSPLHF
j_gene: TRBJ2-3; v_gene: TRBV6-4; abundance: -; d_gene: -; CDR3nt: TGTGCCAGCAGTAACGAGGCCGTTAATAGGGGGTATACGCAGTATTTT; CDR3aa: CASSNEAVNRGYTQYF
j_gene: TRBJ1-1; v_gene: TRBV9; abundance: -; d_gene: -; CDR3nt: TGTGCCAGCAGCGACAGGGTTGGCACTGAAGCTTTCTTT; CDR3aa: CASSDRVGTEAFF
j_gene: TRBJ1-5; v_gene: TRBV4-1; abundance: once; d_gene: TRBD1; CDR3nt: TGCGCCAGCAGCCAAGGGGACAGGGAGAATCAGCCCCAGCATTTT; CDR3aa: CASSQGDRENQPQHF
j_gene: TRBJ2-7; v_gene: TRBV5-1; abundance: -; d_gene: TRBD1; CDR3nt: TGCGCCAGCAGCTTCTTGGGACAGGGGGGATACGAGCAGTACTTC; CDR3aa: CASSFLGQGGYEQYF
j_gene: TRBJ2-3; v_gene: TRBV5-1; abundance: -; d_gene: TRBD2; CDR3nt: TGCGCCAGCAGCCTTCGGAGCGGGGGGGCCTCGGGCTTGACAGATACGCAGTATTTT; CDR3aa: CASSLRSGGASGLTDTQYF
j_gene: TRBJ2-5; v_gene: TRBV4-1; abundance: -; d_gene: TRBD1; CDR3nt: TGCGCCAGCAGCCAAACAGGGGGGGAGACCCAGTACTTC; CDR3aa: CASSQTGGETQYF
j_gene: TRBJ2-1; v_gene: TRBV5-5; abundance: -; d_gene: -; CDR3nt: TGTGCCAGCAGCTTGTGGACAGCCAATGAGCAGTTCTTC; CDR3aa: CASSLWTANEQFF
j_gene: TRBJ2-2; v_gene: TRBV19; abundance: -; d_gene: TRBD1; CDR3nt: TGTGCCAGTAGACCTCAGGGGGTAGGGGCCGGGGAGCTGTTTTTT; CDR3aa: CASRPQGVGAGELFF
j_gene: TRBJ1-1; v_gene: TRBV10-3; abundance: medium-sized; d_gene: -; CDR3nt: TGTGCCATCAGTGCGAACGGGAACACTGAAGCTTTCTTT; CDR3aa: CAISANGNTEAFF
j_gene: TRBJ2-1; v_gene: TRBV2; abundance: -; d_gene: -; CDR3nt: TGTGCCAGCAGTGCCAGGTCCTACAATGAGCAGTTCTTC; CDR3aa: CASSARSYNEQFF
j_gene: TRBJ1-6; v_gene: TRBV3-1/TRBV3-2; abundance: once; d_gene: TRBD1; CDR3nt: TGTGCCAGCAAAAGGACAGGGGACTCACCCCTCCACTTT; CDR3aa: CASKRTGDSPLHF
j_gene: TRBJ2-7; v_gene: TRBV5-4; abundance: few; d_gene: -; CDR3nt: TGTGCCAGCAGCTTTCCGGGGAACGAGCAGTACTTC; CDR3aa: CASSFPGNEQYF
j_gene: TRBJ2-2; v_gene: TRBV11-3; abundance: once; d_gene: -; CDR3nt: TGTGCCAGCAGTCCCGCACGGGGTCCCGGGGAGCTGTTTTTT; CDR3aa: CASSPARGPGELFF
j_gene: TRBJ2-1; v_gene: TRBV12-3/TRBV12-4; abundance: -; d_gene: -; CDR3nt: TGTGCCAGCAGTATCCGACAGGACAATGAGCAGTTCTTC; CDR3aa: CASSIRQDNEQFF
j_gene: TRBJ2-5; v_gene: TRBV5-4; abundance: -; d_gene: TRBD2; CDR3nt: TGTGCCAGCAGCTTGAGAGGCGGGGGGGGCCTGAAGACCCAGTACTTC; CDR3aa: CASSLRGGGGLKTQYF
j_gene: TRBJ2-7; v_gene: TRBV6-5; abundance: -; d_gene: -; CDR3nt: TGTGCCAGCAGTTATCAGGGGGGATGGTACTTC; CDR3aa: CASSYQGGWYF
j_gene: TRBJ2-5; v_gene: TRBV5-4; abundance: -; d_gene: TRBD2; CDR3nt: TGTGCCAGCAGCATTGTTGGGACTAGCGGGGTCCGGGAGACCCAGTACTTC; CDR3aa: CASSIVGTSGVRETQYF
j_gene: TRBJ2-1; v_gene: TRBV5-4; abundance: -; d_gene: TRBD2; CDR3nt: TGTGCCAGCAGCTTGCGGACTAGCGGGACCAATGAGCAGTTCTTC; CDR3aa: CASSLRTSGTNEQFF
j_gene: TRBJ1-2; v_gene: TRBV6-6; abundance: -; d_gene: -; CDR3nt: TGTGCCAGCCTTACCCTTACAGGAAATGGCTACACCTTC; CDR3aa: CASLTLTGNGYTF
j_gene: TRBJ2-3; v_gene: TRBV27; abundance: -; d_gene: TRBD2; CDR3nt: TGTGCCAGCAGTCCGCCGGGGGGGCTGGCAGATACGCAGTATTTT; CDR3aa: CASSPPGGLADTQYF
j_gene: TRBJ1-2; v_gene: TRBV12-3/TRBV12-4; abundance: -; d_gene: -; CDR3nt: TGTGCCAGCAGTACCCACAGGGTCTATGGCTACACCTTC; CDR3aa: CASSTHRVYGYTF
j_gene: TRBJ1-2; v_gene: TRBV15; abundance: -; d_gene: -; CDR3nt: TGTGCCACCAGCAGAGAGGGGGCGCATGGCTACACCTTC; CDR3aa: CATSREGAHGYTF